These 22 T cell receptor beta chains originate from one sample sequenced in a study of vaccination effects on CD4 cells after COVID-19. Pools of viral peptides were used by the ViraFEST assay to expand antigen-specific CD4+ T cells ahead of sequencing. It was after 10 days of culture that CD4+ T cells were isolated. The cohort was immunized with two doses of either the BNT162b2 or mRNA-1273 vaccine. These TCRs are of unknown antigen specificity. Sequenced by immunoSEQ multiplex PCR; TCRdb stores in-frame clones only, minus some. The repertoire holds some 16,000 clones, 60% to 85% seen once, with about 19% in the top ten. The sequenced sample was CD4+ T cells from PBMCs cultured with HCoV-NL63 spike peptides, obtained after COVID-19 vaccination. The receptor source for this set is a human donor who received a COVID-19 vaccine.

This chain links TRBV3-1 (or the pseudogene TRBV3-2) with TRBJ1-1, with TRBD1 identical over 7 bases. The germline V gene encodes CDR1 LGHDT and CDR2 YNNKEL (reference sequence). Unmatched junction bases numbered 2, after V lost 6 bases and J lost 4 bases. The CDR3 contains 12 residues. The CDR3 region is CASRKGATEAFF. The CDR3 DNA reads as TGTGCCAGCAGAAAGGGGGCCACTGAAGCTTTCTTT.

This clone came up a few times. This rearrangement joins TRBV5-1 to TRBJ1-5; D unclear. CDR1 and CDR2 from the germline V gene are SGHRS and YFSETQ. V shed 4 bases and J shed 0 bases, with 11 bases lying between them. The CDR3 contains 15 residues. For the CDR3, the DNA is TGCGCCAGCAGCCCTATTGGGGATAGCAATCAGCCCCAGCATTTT. Translation: CASSPIGDSNQPQHF.

J is TRBJ1-5 and V is TRBV4-3; no definite D call. From germline, CDR1 is LGHNA and CDR2 YSLEER. CDR3 length: 13 amino acids. The V and J ends lost 0 bases and 7 bases respectively, with 7 bases between them. The CDR3 protein is CASSQELGQPQHF. The DNA for the CDR3 is TGCGCCAGCAGCCAAGAACTGGGACAGCCCCAGCATTTT.

CDR3 amino acids: CAWSVGGAVRNTEAFF. The CDR3 nucleotides are TGTGCCTGGAGTGTAGGGGGGGCGGTGAGGAACACTGAAGCTTTCTTT. V gene TRBV30 combines with J gene TRBJ1-1; the D gene is possibly TRBD1 (6 bases). Between the trimmed V and J ends, which lost 0 bases and 1 base, there was a span of 15 bases. The CDR3 is 16 residues long. Germline-derived CDR1 and CDR2 are GTSNPN and SVGIG (reference sequence).

The rearrangement joins TRBV29-1 to TRBJ1-1, with TRBD1 as a possible D gene (5 bases). CDR1 and CDR2 from the germline V gene are SQVTM and ANQGSEA. The CDR3 sequence is 10 residues long. V lost 7 bases and J lost 7, with 10 bases in between. The chain's CDR3 is CSGTDSEAFF. The CDR3 region has the DNA TGCAGCGGTACTGACAGTGAAGCTTTCTTT.

The chain combines TRBV6-6 with TRBJ1-5; 7 bases agree with TRBD1. This CDR3 has 15 residues. Unmatched junction bases numbered 11, after V lost 5 bases and J lost 7 bases. Germline CDR1 reads MNHNY; CDR2 reads SVGAGI (reference sequence). CDR3 loop: CASSNRQGGGQPQHF. Written as DNA, the CDR3 is TGTGCCAGCAGTAACCGACAGGGTGGGGGACAGCCCCAGCATTTT.

In this sample, this clone turned up once. The rearrangement links TRBV3-1 (or the pseudogene TRBV3-2) to TRBJ2-1, with D tentatively TRBD2 (5 bases). In germline, CDR1 is LGHDT, CDR2 YNNKEL (reference sequence). V lost 1 base, J lost 1 base, and 11 bases lay in between. This CDR3 spans 16 amino acids. Here the CDR3 DNA reads TGTGCCAGCAGCCAAGGAGTAGCGCCTTCCTACAATGAGCAGTTCTTC. It codes for CASSQGVAPSYNEQFF.

Comments on this clone: The same CDR3 is also encoded by other DNA sequences in this sample. The chain employs TRBV3-1 (or the pseudogene TRBV3-2) and TRBJ1-6; 11 bases align to TRBD1. CDR1 and CDR2 from the germline V gene are LGHDT and YNNKEL (reference sequence). This CDR3 is built from 15 residues. Germline trimming cut 3 bases from V and 10 bases from J; bases unmatched to any gene: 5. CDR3: CASSQGGTGGSPLHF. Written as DNA, the CDR3 is TGTGCCAGCAGCCAGGGGGGGACAGGGGGGTCACCCCTCCACTTT.

The V and J genes are TRBV4-3 and TRBJ1-1; a weak D match, TRBD1 (5 bases). V was trimmed by 1 base and J by 4 bases, leaving 13 bases between them. This CDR3 has 15 amino acids. CDR1 is LGHNA, CDR2 YSLEER, per germline. In DNA, the CDR3 is TGCGCCAGCAGCCAAGTGGCTCGAGGGGCCACTGAAGCTTTCTTT. Its protein is CASSQVARGATEAFF.

This chain links TRBV11-2 with TRBJ1-6; D is unclear. V was trimmed by 0 bases and J by 9 bases, leaving 6 bases between them. Germline lookup yields CDR1 SGHAT and CDR2 FQNNGV. The CDR3 length is 13 residues. In nucleotides, the CDR3 is TGTGCCAGCAGCTTAGATCGCGGTTCACCCCTCCACTTT. Protein sequence: CASSLDRGSPLHF.

The chain recombines TRBV19 with TRBJ1-5; D gene uncertain. Germline loops: CDR1 LNHDA, CDR2 SQIVND (reference sequence). The CDR3 is 15 amino acids. V lost 7 bases, J lost 10 bases, and 23 bases lay in between. CDR3 protein: CASTPRAGWHQPQHF. For the CDR3, the DNA is TGTGCCAGTACCCCTAGGGCCGGATGGCACCAACCCCAGCATTTT.

V usage is TRBV9 and J usage is TRBJ2-2; D is undetermined. The CDR3 contains 16 residues. Germline CDR1 SGDLS, CDR2 YYNGEE. V lost 4 bases and J 0 bases, leaving 13 bases between the germline ends. This chain's CDR3 is CASSTRLDPNTGELFF. The CDR3 nucleotides read TGTGCCAGCAGCACCCGACTGGATCCGAACACCGGGGAGCTGTTTTTT.

J is TRBJ2-4 and V is TRBV5-1, with D tentatively TRBD1 (6 bases). The germline V gene encodes CDR1 SGHRS and CDR2 YFSETQ. V lost 5 bases to trimming and J lost 10 bases, with 16 bases between them. The length of the CDR3 is 13 residues. This CDR3 is CASRHEGVGIQYF. CDR3 DNA: TGCGCCAGCAGGCACGAGGGGGTGGGGATTCAGTACTTC.

The chain employs TRBV9 and TRBJ2-1, with 9 bases that match TRBD1. Unmatched junction bases numbered 5, after V lost 1 base and J lost 3 bases. CDR1 and CDR2 (germline): SGDLS, YYNGEE. The CDR3 totals 16 residues. The CDR3 region has the DNA TGTGCCAGCAGCGTAACCCCGGGACAGGGCTACAATGAGCAGTTCTTC. Translated, it gives CASSVTPGQGYNEQFF.

The gene calls are TRBV28 and TRBJ2-4; D assignment may be TRBD1 or TRBD2 (5 bases each). The CDR3 covers 19 residues. Germline CDR1 is MDHEN and CDR2 is SYDVKM. Trimming left V 5 bases short and J 2 bases short, with 25 bases between. In DNA form, the CDR3 reads TGTGCCAGCAGTCCCCCGGCAGGGTGGGGACCCTTATCCAAAAACATTCAGTACTTC. Amino acids: CASSPPAGWGPLSKNIQYF.

This chain connects TRBV6-5 to TRBJ1-4; 8 bases are shared with TRBD1. The CDR3 consists of 14 residues. Germline V gives CDR1 MNHEY, CDR2 SVGAGI. The junction had 7 bases not matched to a gene; V was cut back by 7 bases and J by 6 bases. CDR3 nucleotides: TGTGCCAGCATTAAGGACAGGGCGGATGAAAAACTGTTTTTT. This sequence encodes CASIKDRADEKLFF.

The CDR3 DNA follows: TGTGCCAGCAGCCGACAGGACTATGGCTACACCTTC. Residues: CASSRQDYGYTF. The chain links TRBV7-2 to TRBJ1-2, with D possibly matching TRBD1 (6 bases). The CDR3 covers 12 residues. With 5 bases removed from V and 3 bases from J, the gap between germline ends came to 7 bases. The germline V gene has CDR1 SGHTA and CDR2 FQGNSA. Supplemented by reference TRBV7-2 and TRBJ1-2, the full variable domain reads GAGVSQSPSNKVTEKGKDVELRCDPISGHTALYWYRQSLGQGLEFLIYFQGNSAPDKSGLPSDRFSAERTGGSVSTLTIQRTQQEDSAVYLCASSRQDYGYTFGSGTRLTVV.

The chain carries TRBV7-3 and TRBJ2-7; D is perhaps TRBD2 (6 bases). The V and J ends lost 2 bases and 6 bases respectively, with 8 bases between them. This CDR3 region has 12 residues. From germline, CDR1 is SGHTA and CDR2 FQGTGA. The CDR3, as DNA: TGTGCCAGCAGCTTAGACGGGGGCGAGCAGTACTTC. Translation gives CASSLDGGEQYF.

The chain joins TRBV28 to TRBJ2-7, with unresolved D. This CDR3 region has 16 residues. V lost 2 bases and J lost 5, with 19 bases in between. Looked up from germline, CDR1 is MDHEN and CDR2 is SYDVKM. This chain's CDR3 is CASSLDWLKTRDEQYF. CDR3 sequence (DNA): TGTGCCAGCAGTTTAGATTGGCTAAAAACCCGGGACGAGCAGTACTTC.

CDR3 nucleotides: TGTGCCAGCAGCCTCGCGGACCGGGGATACGAGCAGTACTTC. As protein: CASSLADRGYEQYF. This chain links TRBV7-8 with TRBJ2-7; TRBD2 is a possible D gene (5 bases). V lost 5 bases to trimming and J lost 4 bases, with 15 bases between them. CDR1 SGHVS and CDR2 FQNEAQ come from the germline V gene. This CDR3 spans 14 amino acids.

This clone qualifies as medium-sized. The rearrangement uses TRBV19 and TRBJ2-2; D is undetermined. CDR3 size: 10 residues. Trimming shortened V by 7 bases and J by 7 bases, and 4 bases separated the two germline ends. The V gene's germline CDR1 is LNHDA and CDR2 SQIVND (reference sequence). CDR3 sequence: CASICGELFF. The CDR3, as DNA: TGTGCCAGTATTTGCGGGGAGCTGTTTTTT.

This clone was detected only once. V gene TRBV5-4 combines with J gene TRBJ1-6, with D perhaps matching TRBD1 (5 bases). This CDR3 contains 13 residues. V lost 0 bases, J lost 10 bases, and 8 bases lay in between. Per germline, CDR1 SGHNT and CDR2 YYREEE (reference sequence). Here the CDR3 reads CASSLGGNSPLHF. The CDR3 DNA sequence: TGTGCCAGCAGCTTGGGGGGGAACTCACCCCTCCACTTT.